This section outlines one T cell receptor (beta chain) sequence together with its context. Its antigen has not been determined. One base away there is no much larger clone; base qualities are not given. The data derive from a study of shared clonotypes between healthy human individuals (dated by TCRdb to the early 2020s). General notes on the study: A couple of women and a few men aged 18 to 49 years were included in the cohort. Blood TCR repertoires of about five healthy adults were deeply sequenced to estimate repertoire size and the extent of clonotype sharing between individuals. Each donor's leukapheresis produced roughly between about 0.85 and 10 billion PBMCs. Different laboratories and diverse techniques were used to prepare libraries and sequence TCR repertoires, to increase sequencing depth and limit assay-specific biases. For each donor, CD4 naive and CD4 memory were each run on three plates, CD8 naive on two plates, and CD8 memory on one plate.

The donors were healthy, HIV-negative adults with no recently reported acute infections or vaccinations. All donors were Caucasian adults living in Nashville, Tennessee, USA. Magnetic negative selection was used to enrich CD4+ T cells, after which naive cells were positively selected on CD45RA and the negative fraction became the memory subset. Blood was collected by leukapheresis, and PBMCs were isolated by Ficoll-Histopaque density gradient centrifugation and then cryopreserved in liquid nitrogen vapor phase. Purity and quantity of every magnetically sorted T cell population were checked by analytical flow cytometry. Each sorted fraction had its genomic DNA isolated and then quantified by UV absorbance on a Nanodrop 2000c. V drops 6 bases and J drops 5 bases, leaving 19 bases in between. From the germline V gene (reference sequence), CDR1 is LNHDA and CDR2 is SQIVND. The CDR3 runs 15 residues from the cysteine to the phenylalanine. The sequence is cut down to CDR3 DNA, 45 bases in frame from base 1.

TCR CDR3 regions were amplified from genomic DNA by multiplex PCR using the deep immunoSEQ assay. Extracted genomic DNA from each cell subset was distributed evenly across all wells of several immunoSEQ 96-well plates, and each plate was treated as a replicate. For sorted subsets, each replicate PCR was loaded with about 0.2 ug genomic DNA, equivalent to 30,000 or so T cell genomes. The purified libraries were quantified using a Qubit 3.0 fluorometer, sized with a Bioanalyzer 2100, and then quantified again using the KAPA Library Quantification kit. A separate single-read 150-cycle Illumina NextSeq 550 flow cell was used to sequence each immunoSEQ 96-well plate. As for the authors' bioinformatics: Because the immunoSEQ output included only junctional sequences and no quality scores, the filtering could not be the same as the filtering used for full-length reads. Sequences were annotated with PyIR, a Python wrapper for IgBLAST v1.9, and V/J genes and CDR3 were assigned using IMGT germline references. Any read was removed if the V/J assignment was weak (E-value above 1e-6), the CDR3 was missing, or the read contained stop codons, out-of-frame junctions, or ambiguous translated residues. V3J clonotypes were defined by identical inferred V gene, J gene, and CDR3 amino acid sequence. To compute the percentage overlap between repertoires, the number of shared unique clonotypes was divided by the size of the smaller repertoire. Three approaches were used to assess repertoire richness: RTK rarefaction, the Chao1 estimator, and Recon v2.1 estimates of unobserved clonotypes. Generation probabilities were computed with OLGA for all TCRbeta clonotypes obtained by the gDNA method from several donors. TCRdb re-hosts the immuneACCESS table, in-frame sequences only. Its copies lack some clones; in the studies checked, an unresolved V gene accounts for under half of them, and the cause for the rest is not known. Clone size and the V and J calls come from that table; the DNA yielded D and trimming. This sample gives 2 million to 3 million clones in total; 93% of them show up just once. 0.36% of the sample is in the top ten clones.

Study-wide findings and limitations: About 5% of naive CD4, roughly 3.5% of naive CD8, approximately 2.2% of memory CD4, and about 0.4% of memory CD8 clonotypes were shared across a few donors. Pairwise subsampling indicated that sequencing depth was expected to affect the degree of clonotype sharing among donors. Higher generation probabilities were observed for clonotypes shared by all four sorted-subset donors than for non-shared clonotypes. Rarefaction of sorted-subset datasets indicated incomplete sequencing despite the large sequencing depth. Sampling was limited to blood, and TCR repertoires in tissue likely differ from TCR repertoires in blood. Because the study included only a small number of donors, the genetic and exposure-history diversity represented was limited. Naive subsets generally had larger estimated clonotype richness than memory subsets did.

The sequenced material came from naive CD4+ T cells from PBMCs. Reading the label with the study, this specimen's cell subset or site is: CD45RA+ positively selected. The chain is made from TRBV19 and TRBJ2-5; TRBD2 is a possible D gene, resting on 6 matching bases. The TCR was taken from a man younger than 30 in good health. Some clones in this sample may be carry-over from other donors' samples. The sequenced DNA is TGTGCCAGTAGCCTACTAGCCGGTCGGGGGGAGACCCAGTACTTC. Translated, it reads CASSLLAGRGETQYF.